The 20 T cell receptor beta chains below come from one sample, sequenced in a study of CD8+ T cells in alopecia areata. Extracted RNA was reverse transcribed into cDNA, the sequencing template. Using immunoSEQ multiplex PCR, the repertoire was profiled, and TCRdb retains in-frame clones only, with some absent. The repertoire holds about 150,000 clones, with approximately 87% as singletons. This sample comprised CD8+ T cells sorted from blood, obtained at week 0. These receptor sequences come from a human donor with alopecia areata.

The rearrangement joins TRBV9 to TRBJ2-1; 9 bases align to TRBD2. V lost 3 bases and J lost 5; bases outside the gene matches: 9. Per germline, CDR1 SGDLS and CDR2 YYNGEE. This CDR3 contains 16 residues. CDR3 bases: TGTGCCAGCAGCGACGAAGCGGGAGGAAAGGACAATGAGCAGTTCTTC. Protein sequence: CASSDEAGGKDNEQFF. The full variable domain, its missing parts supplied by reference TRBV9 and TRBJ2-1, is DSGVTQTPKHLITATGQRVTLRCSPRSGDLSVYWYQQSLDQGLQFLIQYYNGEERAKGNILERFSAQQFPDLHSELNLSSLELGDSALYFCASSDEAGGKDNEQFFGPGTRLTVL.

The rearrangement joins TRBV2 to TRBJ2-7, with D maybe TRBD2 (5 bases). V lost 3 bases and J lost 2, with 11 bases in between. Germline-derived CDR1 and CDR2 are SNHLY and FYNNEI. The CDR3 spans 14 residues. In DNA, the CDR3 is TGTGCCAGCAGTGATGGGAGTTTAGCCTACGAGCAGTACTTC. It encodes CASSDGSLAYEQYF.

The gene calls are TRBV2 and TRBJ1-1, with D perhaps matching TRBD1 (5 bases). V dropped 7 bases and J dropped 5 bases, with 17 bases sitting between them. The germline CDR1 and CDR2 sequences are SNHLY and FYNNEI. The CDR3 consists of 14 residues. CDR3: CASIYPGGRTEAFF. For the CDR3, the DNA is TGTGCCAGCATTTACCCGGGGGGACGGACTGAAGCTTTCTTT.

The J gene is TRBJ1-2, the V gene TRBV18; D unresolved. The V gene lost 4 bases and the J gene lost 0 bases, with 3 bases spanning the gap. Germline V gene lookup returns CDR1 KGHSH and CDR2 LQKENI. The CDR3 is 12 residues long. CDR3 nucleotide sequence: TGTGCCAGCTCACGCCCTAACTATGGCTACACCTTC. It yields the protein CASSRPNYGYTF.

This chain links TRBV16 with TRBJ2-7, with D perhaps TRBD2 (6 bases). Germline CDR1 and CDR2: KGHSY and FQNENV. CDR3 size: 14 residues. Trimming cost V 2 bases and J 3 bases, with 11 bases left between them. CDR3 sequence reads: CASSQAGLVYEQYF. CDR3 nucleotides: TGTGCCAGCAGCCAAGCGGGACTCGTCTACGAGCAGTACTTC.

The V and J genes are TRBV7-9 and TRBJ2-5; 7 bases map to TRBD2. There are 15 residues in the CDR3. Germline CDR1 reads SEHNR; CDR2 reads FQNEAQ (reference sequence). J gave up 4 bases and V 5 bases, and 10 bases lay outside the gene matches. CDR3 loop: CASSPLGEGRETQYF. In nucleotides, the CDR3 is TGTGCCAGCAGCCCACTCGGGGAGGGCCGAGAGACCCAGTACTTC.

For this clone: The same CDR3 is also encoded by other DNA sequences in this sample. V usage is TRBV6-5 and J usage is TRBJ2-7; D is perhaps TRBD2 (6 bases). CDR1 MNHEY and CDR2 SVGAGI come from the germline V gene. The CDR3 covers 12 residues. With 2 bases removed from V and 6 bases from J, the gap between germline ends came to 8 bases. CDR3 in DNA: TGTGCCAGCAGTTACAGCGGGCGCGAGCAGTACTTC. Amino acids: CASSYSGREQYF.

CDR3 in DNA: TGTGCCAGCAGCTTAGGGGGGCCCCAGCATTTT. Residues: CASSLGGPQHF. The V gene is TRBV7-8, the J gene TRBJ1-5; D call uncertain. Per the germline V gene, CDR1 is SGHVS and CDR2 is FQNEAQ. Trimming removed 1 base from V and 9 bases from J, with 4 bases in between. The CDR3 loop spans 11 amino acids.

This clone is a singleton in its sample. The chain recombines TRBV4-1 with TRBJ2-7; 7 nucleotides line up with TRBD2. In germline, CDR1 is MGHRA, CDR2 YSYEKL. V shed 1 base and J 2 bases; nucleotides not matched to a gene: 5. The CDR3 has 15 amino acids. The CDR3 sequence is CASSQVLAVTYEQYF. CDR3 DNA: TGCGCCAGCAGCCAAGTGCTAGCGGTGACCTACGAGCAGTACTTC.

The chain combines TRBV27 with TRBJ2-1; TRBD2 might be the D (6 bases). The CDR3 has 16 amino acids. The germline gives CDR1 MNHEY, CDR2 SMNVEV (reference sequence). The V end was cut by 8 bases, the J end by 6 bases, with 23 bases between. The chain's CDR3 is CASSIRGDFRSNEQFF. As DNA, the CDR3 is TGTGCCAGCTCTATTCGAGGGGACTTTAGGTCCAATGAGCAGTTCTTC.

The gene calls are TRBV11-2 and TRBJ2-7; no definite D call. Germline-derived CDR1 and CDR2 are SGHAT and FQNNGV. V lost 5 bases to trimming and J lost 2 bases, with 13 bases between them. The CDR3 covers 14 residues. DNA of the CDR3: TGTGCCAGCAGCCTAAGACTGGACGCCTACGAGCAGTACTTC. This encodes CASSLRLDAYEQYF.

This clone was seen a handful of times. This sequence joins TRBV7-9 and TRBJ2-7; 9 nucleotides agree with TRBD1. The CDR3 length is 14 residues. Germline V gives CDR1 SEHNR, CDR2 FQNEAQ (reference sequence). V lost 6 bases to trimming and J lost 4 bases; unmatched junction nucleotides: 7. The CDR3 coding sequence is TGTGCCAGCAGACCGGGACAGGGAATGTACGAGCAGTACTTC. Its translation: CASRPGQGMYEQYF.

This chain connects TRBV11-2 to TRBJ2-1, with D maybe TRBD2 (5 bases). Germline assignment: CDR1 SGHAT and CDR2 FQNNGV. The length of the CDR3 is 14 residues. V was trimmed by 1 base and J by 1 base, leaving 5 bases between them. CDR3 coding DNA: TGTGCCAGCAGCTTAGGCGGGTCCTACAATGAGCAGTTCTTC. Protein product: CASSLGGSYNEQFF.

This clone was seen just once. V and J are TRBV4-2 and TRBJ2-7; D may match TRBD1 or TRBD2 (5 bases each). Trimming took 2 bases from V and 3 from J, leaving 26 bases between them. The CDR3 extends over 19 amino acids. Germline V gene data show CDR1 as LGHNA and CDR2 as YNFKEQ. CDR3 region: CASSQPPSLKSGTGYEQYF. Here the CDR3 DNA reads TGTGCCAGCAGCCAACCTCCGTCCTTAAAATCGGGGACCGGCTACGAGCAGTACTTC.

There are a few counts of this clone. The CDR3 DNA follows: TGTGCCAGCAGCTTAGTTAGTGGAAGCGGGAGGGCCACCTACTTC. Translating gives CASSLVSGSGRATYF. V and J are TRBV11-2 and TRBJ2-7; TRBD2 aligns across 10 bases. The CDR3 extends over 15 amino acids. The junction had 13 bases not matched to a gene; V was cut back by 1 base and J by 13 bases. From germline, CDR1 is SGHAT and CDR2 FQNNGV.

The chain employs TRBV6-5 and TRBJ2-3, with D maybe TRBD2 (5 bases). Trimming cost V 2 bases and J 5 bases, with 5 bases left between them. This CDR3 contains 12 residues. CDR1 MNHEY and CDR2 SVGAGI come from the germline V gene. CDR3 amino acids: CASSYAGDTQYF. The CDR3 nucleotides read TGTGCCAGCAGTTACGCGGGAGATACGCAGTATTTT.

The chain carries TRBV21-1 and TRBJ2-7; the table's D call, TRBD1, has no DNA check behind it. TRBV21-1 is marked as a pseudogene. The CDR3 is made up of 17 amino acids. CDR3 nucleotides: TGTGCCAGCAGCAAAGCCCAGAGAGGGACAGAGACCTACGAGCAGTACTTC. Translating it yields CASSKAQRGTETYEQYF.

This clone was observed once. The chain joins TRBV4-1 to TRBJ1-2; D not certain. The CDR3 runs 14 residues. Germline V gene lookup returns CDR1 MGHRA and CDR2 YSYEKL. Trimming removed 0 bases at V and 6 bases at J, with 11 bases between. The CDR3 sequence is CASSQEGGKDGYTF. DNA for the CDR3: TGCGCCAGCAGCCAAGAGGGAGGGAAGGATGGCTACACCTTC.

This clone was detected once. V gene TRBV7-2 combines with J gene TRBJ1-1; D remains ambiguous. The CDR3 is made up of 13 amino acids. V lost 2 bases to trimming and J lost 8 bases, with 12 bases between them. Germline CDR1 reads SGHTA; CDR2 reads FQGNSA. In nucleotides, the CDR3 is TGTGCCAGCAGCTTATCCCCAGCGCTCGAAGCTTTCTTT. Translation gives CASSLSPALEAFF.

This clone came up once. The chain has TRBV6-5 and TRBJ2-1, with D perhaps TRBD2 (5 bases). Germline V gene lookup returns CDR1 MNHEY and CDR2 SVGAGI. Deletions cut 2 bases from V and 6 bases from J, with 11 bases between. The CDR3 runs to 14 residues. The CDR3 sequence: CASSYPGMLNEQFF. The CDR3 DNA reads TGTGCCAGCAGTTACCCGGGGATGCTCAATGAGCAGTTCTTC.